This T cell receptor beta chain was captured by sequencing in a study of blood T cells in healthy people across ages. Points from the study as a whole: TCR beta diversity, measured per million T cells, fell in a roughly linear way with age.

Germline CDR1 reads LGHDT; CDR2 reads YNNKEL (reference sequence). The CDR3 extends over 11 amino acids. Trimming took 2 bases from V and 7 from J, leaving 5 bases between them. Samples each had at least 5.5 micrograms of total RNA extracted. Next came a second PCR, run for about 7 to 12 cycles, which used a sample-barcoded 5' primer along with a J-beta primer mix. MiXCR was run by TCRdb on the 5' RACE reads, yielding one entry per CDR3 protein. The sample holds 1.5 million to 2 million distinct CDR3 sequences, roughly 30% seen once. Concerning this clonotype itself: Antigen specificity is unknown.

The genes are TRBV3-1 and TRBJ1-2; D uncertain. Sequenced material: blood. The sequence was obtained from a woman in her twenties or thirties in good health. The CDR3 DNA reads TGTGCCAGCAGCCAAAATGCTGGCTACACCTTC. Residues: CASSQNAGYTF.